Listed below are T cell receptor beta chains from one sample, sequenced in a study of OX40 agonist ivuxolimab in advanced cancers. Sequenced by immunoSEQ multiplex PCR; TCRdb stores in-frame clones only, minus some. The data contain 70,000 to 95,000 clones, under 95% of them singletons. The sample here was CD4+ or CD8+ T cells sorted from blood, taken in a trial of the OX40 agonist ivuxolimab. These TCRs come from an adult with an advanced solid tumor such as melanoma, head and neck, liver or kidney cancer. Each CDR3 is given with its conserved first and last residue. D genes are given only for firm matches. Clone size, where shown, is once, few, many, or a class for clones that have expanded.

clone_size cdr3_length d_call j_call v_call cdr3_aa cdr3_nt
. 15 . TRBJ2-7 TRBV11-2 CASSLGQRSSYEQYF TGTGCCAGCAGCTTAGGTCAGCGGAGCTCCTACGAGCAGTACTTC
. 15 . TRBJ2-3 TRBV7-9 CASTPVGSSTDTQYF TGTGCCAGCACCCCGGTCGGCTCTAGCACAGATACGCAGTATTTT
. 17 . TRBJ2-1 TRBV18 CASSPAALAFTYNEQFF TGTGCCAGCTCACCGGCCGCTCTGGCCTTCACGTACAATGAGCAGTTCTTC
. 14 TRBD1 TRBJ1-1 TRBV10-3 CAITGTGQPTEAFF TGTGCCATCACCGGGACAGGGCAACCCACTGAAGCTTTCTTT
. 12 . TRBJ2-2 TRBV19 CASSHSTGELFF TGTGCCAGTAGTCACAGCACCGGGGAGCTGTTTTTT
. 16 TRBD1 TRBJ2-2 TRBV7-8 CASSPRTGTVAGELFF TGTGCCAGCAGCCCAAGGACAGGGACTGTTGCCGGGGAGCTGTTTTTT
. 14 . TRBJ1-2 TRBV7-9 CASSLAGPRSGYTF TGTGCCAGCAGCTTAGCGGGGCCCCGTTCCGGCTACACCTTC
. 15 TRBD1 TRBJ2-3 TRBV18 CASSPTGGKTDTQYF TGTGCCAGCTCACCAACAGGGGGCAAAACAGATACGCAGTATTTT
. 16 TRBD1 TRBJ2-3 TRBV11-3 CASSRLGQGFSDTQYF TGTGCCAGCAGCCGCCTGGGACAGGGCTTTTCAGATACGCAGTATTTT
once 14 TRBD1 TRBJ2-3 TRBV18 CASSSPTGTDTQYF TGTGCCAGCTCATCCCCGACAGGGACGGATACGCAGTATTTT
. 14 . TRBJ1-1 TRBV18 CASSPKEVVTEAFF TGTGCCAGCTCACCGAAGGAAGTGGTCACTGAAGCTTTCTTT
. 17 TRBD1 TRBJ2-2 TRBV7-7 CASSSSPGQGITGELFF TGTGCTAGCAGCTCATCACCGGGACAGGGAATTACCGGGGAGCTGTTTTTT
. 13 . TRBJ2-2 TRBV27 CASSPIHTGELFF TGTGCCAGCAGTCCCATACACACCGGGGAGCTGTTTTTT